There are a few counts of the clone carrying this TCR beta chain. Antigen: not known. cDNA serving as the sequencing template came from extracted, reverse transcribed RNA. Sequenced by immunoSEQ multiplex PCR; TCRdb stores in-frame clones only, minus some. The sample includes about 60,000 clones, more than 45% of them seen just once. From germline, CDR1 is MGHRA and CDR2 YSYEKL. V lost 4 bases and J lost 0, with 12 bases in between. CDR3 size: 15 residues. Treatment here: oral pan-JAK inhibitor, 5-10 mg twice daily. The data were obtained in a study of CD8+ T cells in alopecia areata. As for the study in general: For 6 to 18 months, tofacitinib was taken, and 6 months off drug followed. Percent affected scalp area, the SALT score, rated treated patients' severity.

Study conclusions and caveats: Alopecia totalis/universalis scalp especially showed more expanded CD8+ clones than normal scalp. While tofacitinib was given, many expanded lesional clones persisted in scalp and blood.

The input for sequencing was CD8+ T cells sorted from blood, taken at approximately week 39, from a patient treated with tofacitinib. This TCR was recovered from a human donor with alopecia areata. The rearrangement links TRBV4-1 to TRBJ1-2; possibly TRBD1 for D (6 bases). The CDR3, as DNA: TGCGCCAGCAGCCCACAGGGCCCAACTAACTATGGCTACACCTTC. This codes for CASSPQGPTNYGYTF.